This T cell receptor (beta chain) was identified in a study of Ad26.COV2.S vaccination and SARS-CoV-2 variants. The V segment lost 3 bases and the J segment 2 bases; nucleotides outside the gene matches: 3. The CDR3 covers 15 residues. From germline, CDR1 is SGHRS and CDR2 YFSETQ. Treatment meaning: around 19 received Ad26.COV2.S at low or high dose, single or two shots; about 5 received placebo; per-sample allocation not given. Sampling was done on day 63 after the first vaccine or placebo injection. It was an adult aged 18-55 years in Boston who was the donor. Here immunoSEQ multiplex PCR was the method, and the copy in TCRdb shows in-frame clones only, minus some. In the table there are 350,000 to 450,000 clones, approximately 90% of which are singletons. A word on this clone: This sample includes further DNA sequences coding for the same CDR3.

Sequenced here: peripheral blood, sampled in a trial of Ad26.COV2.S vaccine versus placebo. The clonotype originates from a person between 18 and 65 years old who received the Ad26.COV2.S COVID-19 vaccine or a placebo. The V gene is TRBV5-1, the J gene TRBJ2-7; TRBD2 matches at 12 bases. CDR3 sequence: CASSSGLAGAYEQYF. The CDR3 DNA sequence: TGCGCCAGCAGCTCGGGACTAGCGGGCGCCTACGAGCAGTACTTC. Full variable domain (missing parts from reference TRBV5-1 and TRBJ2-7): KAGVTQTPRYLIKTRGQQVTLSCSPISGHRSVSWYQQTPGQGLQFLFEYFSETQRNKGNFPGRFSGRQFSNSRSEMNVSTLELGDSALYLCASSSGLAGAYEQYFGPGTRLTVT.